Listed below are T cell receptor beta chains from one sample, sequenced in a study of cytomegalovirus exposure and HLA in healthy donors. Sequenced by immunoSEQ multiplex PCR; TCRdb stores in-frame clones only, minus some. Here the sample spans roughly 100,000 clones, more than 60% being singletons. Material: PBMCs. The source of these receptors is a woman between 40 and 55 years old in good health and CMV-seropositive. Both conserved end residues are part of each CDR3. Fields, in order: CDR3 DNA, CDR3 protein, J gene, D gene, V gene, clone size. The D gene is left open where the match is weak. The listing skips clone size in some rows; elsewhere it reads once, few, many or a size class.

DNA: TGTGCCAGCAGAGAGACAGGGGGGGTTGGAGGCTACACCTTC
CDR3: CASRETGGVGGYTF
J: TRBJ1-2
D: TRBD1
V: TRBV27
size: -

DNA: TGTGCCAGCAGCTTATTAGTGAGCACAGATACGCAGTATTTT
CDR3: CASSLLVSTDTQYF
J: TRBJ2-3
D: -
V: TRBV7-3
size: once

DNA: TGTGCCAGCAGACCCCCGGGGAGGGACGGGAAGACCCAGTACTTC
CDR3: CASRPPGRDGKTQYF
J: TRBJ2-5
D: TRBD2
V: TRBV6-5
size: few

DNA: TGTGCCAGCAGGTCCAAGGGGATCACACCCCCCTACGAGCAGTACTTC
CDR3: CASRSKGITPPYEQYF
J: TRBJ2-7
D: -
V: TRBV27
size: -

DNA: TGTGCCAGCAGTTTCTGGGGGGAAAGGAACGAGCAGTACTTC
CDR3: CASSFWGERNEQYF
J: TRBJ2-7
D: -
V: TRBV27
size: -

DNA: TGTGCCAGTAGTATAGGGCAGGCTTCCTACGAGCAGTACTTC
CDR3: CASSIGQASYEQYF
J: TRBJ2-7
D: -
V: TRBV19
size: -

DNA: TGTGCCAGCTCTCCCCTACTCAGGGAAAGATCCTACAATGAGCAGTTCTTC
CDR3: CASSPLLRERSYNEQFF
J: TRBJ2-1
D: -
V: TRBV18
size: -

DNA: TGTGCTAGTGGTTTGGTAGGTAGCGCTGAAGCTTTCTTT
CDR3: CASGLVGSAEAFF
J: TRBJ1-1
D: -
V: TRBV12-5
size: -

DNA: TGCAGCGCCAGAACCCCCGGTGACAACACCTTC
CDR3: CSARTPGDNTF
J: TRBJ1-2
D: -
V: TRBV29-1
size: -

DNA: TGTGCCAGCAGTTACCAGGAAAAACTGTTTTTT
CDR3: CASSYQEKLFF
J: TRBJ1-4
D: -
V: TRBV6-6
size: -

DNA: TGTGCCAGCAGCCTCCAGCCACAGGGTGCAGATACGCAGTATTTT
CDR3: CASSLQPQGADTQYF
J: TRBJ2-3
D: -
V: TRBV6-5
size: -

DNA: TGTGCCAGCAGCCAAGTCAGCGGGGGGGCCACCTCGGGCGAGCAGTACTTC
CDR3: CASSQVSGGATSGEQYF
J: TRBJ2-7
D: TRBD2
V: TRBV4-2
size: -

DNA: TGCAGCGTTGATCCAGGGATCCCCTACAATGAGCAGTTCTTC
CDR3: CSVDPGIPYNEQFF
J: TRBJ2-1
D: -
V: TRBV29-1
size: -

DNA: TGCGCCAGCAGCTCCTCCGGGACAGGGGTCTACGAGCAGTACTTC
CDR3: CASSSSGTGVYEQYF
J: TRBJ2-7
D: TRBD1
V: TRBV5-1
size: few

DNA: TGTGCTAGTGGTTTGGGGACAGGCCCTGGGGGTGGCTACACCTTC
CDR3: CASGLGTGPGGGYTF
J: TRBJ1-2
D: TRBD1
V: TRBV12-5
size: -

DNA: TGTGCCAGCAGCTTAAAAAGTGCGCAGAACACTGAAGCTTTCTTT
CDR3: CASSLKSAQNTEAFF
J: TRBJ1-1
D: -
V: TRBV7-2
size: -

DNA: TGTGCCAGAAGCTTGTCCGGGACTCTAAAGGGAGCTTTCTTT
CDR3: CARSLSGTLKGAFF
J: TRBJ1-1
D: -
V: TRBV5-3
size: -

DNA: TGCGCCAGCAGCTCATTAGCGGGAACGTCTAACGAGCAGTACTTC
CDR3: CASSSLAGTSNEQYF
J: TRBJ2-7
D: TRBD2
V: TRBV5-1
size: -